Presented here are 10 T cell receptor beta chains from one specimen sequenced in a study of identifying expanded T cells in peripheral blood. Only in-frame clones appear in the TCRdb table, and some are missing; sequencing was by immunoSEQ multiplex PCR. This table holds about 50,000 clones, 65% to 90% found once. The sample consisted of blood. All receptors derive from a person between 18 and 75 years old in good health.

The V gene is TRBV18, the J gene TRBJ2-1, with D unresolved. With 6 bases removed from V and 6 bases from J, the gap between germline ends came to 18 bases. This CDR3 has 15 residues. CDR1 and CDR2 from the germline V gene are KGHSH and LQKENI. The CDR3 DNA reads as TGTGCCAGCTCGACGTGGGCCATAGCCCTCAATGAGCAGTTCTTC. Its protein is CASSTWAIALNEQFF.

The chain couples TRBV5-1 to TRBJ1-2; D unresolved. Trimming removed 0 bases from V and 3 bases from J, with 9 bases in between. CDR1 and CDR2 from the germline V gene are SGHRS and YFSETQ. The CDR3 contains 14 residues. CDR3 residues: CASSLVGGYYGYTF. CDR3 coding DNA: TGCGCCAGCAGCTTGGTCGGCGGATACTATGGCTACACCTTC.

CDR3 loop: CASSVKPGPGGDTQYF. The CDR3 DNA sequence: TGTGCCAGCAGTGTAAAGCCGGGACCAGGGGGAGATACGCAGTATTTT. This chain joins TRBV13 and TRBJ2-3; TRBD1 matches at 7 bases. Germline CDR1 is PRHDT and CDR2 is FYEKMQ (reference sequence). The CDR3 has 16 residues. J was trimmed by 5 bases and V by 6 bases; bases with no gene match: 14.

CDR3 sequence (DNA): TGTGCCAGCAGCCCCGGACTAGCCCAAGAGACCCAGTACTTC. Translating it yields CASSPGLAQETQYF. The gene calls are TRBV7-9 and TRBJ2-5, with 8 bases identical to TRBD2. Germline CDR1 is SEHNR and CDR2 is FQNEAQ (reference sequence). V lost 5 bases and J lost 1; bases outside the gene matches: 3. The CDR3 is made up of 14 amino acids.

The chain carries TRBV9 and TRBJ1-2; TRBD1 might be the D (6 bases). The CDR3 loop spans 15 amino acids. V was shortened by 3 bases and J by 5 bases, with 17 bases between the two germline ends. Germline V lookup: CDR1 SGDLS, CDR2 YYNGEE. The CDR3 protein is CASSGSQDRPYGYTF. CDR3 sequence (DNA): TGTGCCAGCAGCGGTAGCCAGGACAGACCGTATGGCTACACCTTC. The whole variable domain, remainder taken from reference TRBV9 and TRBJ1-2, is DSGVTQTPKHLITATGQRVTLRCSPRSGDLSVYWYQQSLDQGLQFLIQYYNGEERAKGNILERFSAQQFPDLHSELNLSSLELGDSALYFCASSGSQDRPYGYTFGSGTRLTVV.

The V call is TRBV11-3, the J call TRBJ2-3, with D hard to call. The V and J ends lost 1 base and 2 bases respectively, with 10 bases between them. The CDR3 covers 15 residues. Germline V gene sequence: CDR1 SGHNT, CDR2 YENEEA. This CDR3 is CASSLGMADTDTQYF. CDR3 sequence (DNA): TGTGCCAGCAGCTTAGGGATGGCAGACACAGATACGCAGTATTTT. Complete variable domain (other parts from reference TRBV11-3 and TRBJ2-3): EAGVVQSPRYKIIEKKQPVAFWCNPISGHNTLYWYLQNLGQGPELLIRYENEEAVDDSQLPKDRFSAERLKGVDSTLKIQPAELGDSAVYLCASSLGMADTDTQYFGPGTRLTVL.

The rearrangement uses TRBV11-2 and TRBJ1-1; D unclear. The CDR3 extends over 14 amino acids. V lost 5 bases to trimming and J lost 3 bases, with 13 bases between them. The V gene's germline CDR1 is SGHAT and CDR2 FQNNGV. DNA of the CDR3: TGTGCCAGCAGCCGACAACTGCTAGACACTGAAGCTTTCTTT. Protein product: CASSRQLLDTEAFF. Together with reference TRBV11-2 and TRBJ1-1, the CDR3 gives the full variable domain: EAGVAQSPRYKIIEKRQSVAFWCNPISGHATLYWYQQILGQGPKLLIQFQNNGVVDDSQLPKDRFSAERLKGVDSTLKIQPAKLEDSAVYLCASSRQLLDTEAFFGQGTRLTVV.

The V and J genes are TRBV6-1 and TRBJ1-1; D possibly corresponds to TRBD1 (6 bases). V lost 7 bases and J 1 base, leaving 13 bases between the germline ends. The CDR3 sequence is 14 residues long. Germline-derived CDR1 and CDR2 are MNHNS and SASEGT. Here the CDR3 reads CASIRGQPNTEAFF. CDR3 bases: TGTGCCAGCATCCGAGGACAGCCGAACACTGAAGCTTTCTTT.

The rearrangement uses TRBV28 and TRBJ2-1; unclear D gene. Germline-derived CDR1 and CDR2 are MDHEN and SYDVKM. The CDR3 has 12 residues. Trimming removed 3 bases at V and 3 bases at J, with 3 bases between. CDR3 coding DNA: TGTGCCAGCAGTTTGAACTACAATGAGCAGTTCTTC. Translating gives CASSLNYNEQFF.

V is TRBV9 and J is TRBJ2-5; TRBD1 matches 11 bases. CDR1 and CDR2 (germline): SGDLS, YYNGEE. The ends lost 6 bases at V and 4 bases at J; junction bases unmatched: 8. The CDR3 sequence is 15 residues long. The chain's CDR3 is CASIGQGATRETQYF. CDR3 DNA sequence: TGTGCCAGCATTGGACAGGGGGCGACTAGAGAGACCCAGTACTTC.